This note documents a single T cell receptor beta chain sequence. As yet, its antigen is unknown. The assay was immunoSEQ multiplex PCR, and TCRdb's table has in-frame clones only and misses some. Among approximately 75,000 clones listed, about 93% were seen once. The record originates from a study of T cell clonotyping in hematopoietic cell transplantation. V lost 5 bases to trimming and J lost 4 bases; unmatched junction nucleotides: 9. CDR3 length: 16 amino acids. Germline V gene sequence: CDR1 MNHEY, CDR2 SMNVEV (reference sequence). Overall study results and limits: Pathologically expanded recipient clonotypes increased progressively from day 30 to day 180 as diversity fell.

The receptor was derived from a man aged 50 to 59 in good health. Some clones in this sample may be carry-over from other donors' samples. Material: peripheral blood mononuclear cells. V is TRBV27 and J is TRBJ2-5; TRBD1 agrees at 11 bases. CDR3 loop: CASSKDRGLNRETQYF. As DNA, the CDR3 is TGTGCCAGCAGTAAGGACAGGGGGCTTAATCGAGAGACCCAGTACTTC.